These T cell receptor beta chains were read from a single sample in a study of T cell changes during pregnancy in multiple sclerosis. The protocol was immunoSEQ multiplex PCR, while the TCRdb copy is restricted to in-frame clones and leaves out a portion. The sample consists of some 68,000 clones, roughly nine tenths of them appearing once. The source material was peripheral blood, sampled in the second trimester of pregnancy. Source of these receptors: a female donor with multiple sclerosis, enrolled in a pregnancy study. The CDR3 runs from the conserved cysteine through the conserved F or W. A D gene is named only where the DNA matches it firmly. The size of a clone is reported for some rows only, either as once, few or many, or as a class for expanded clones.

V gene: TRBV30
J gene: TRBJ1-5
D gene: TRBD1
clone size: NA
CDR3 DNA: TGTGCCTGGAGTGCAACTAGGACAGGGGCCAATCAGCCCCAGCATTTT
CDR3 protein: CAWSATRTGANQPQHF

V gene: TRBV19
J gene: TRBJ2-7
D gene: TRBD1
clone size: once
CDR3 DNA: TGTGCCAGTAGTACCCCGGGACAGGGTTTTGCCGAGCAGTACTTC
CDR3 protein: CASSTPGQGFAEQYF

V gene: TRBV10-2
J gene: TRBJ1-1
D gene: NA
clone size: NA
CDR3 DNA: TGCGCCAGCAGTGATCCCGGTTCGGACACTGAAGCTTTCTTT
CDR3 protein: CASSDPGSDTEAFF

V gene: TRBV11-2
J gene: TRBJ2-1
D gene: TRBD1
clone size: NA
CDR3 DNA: TGTGCCAGCAGCCCCGTGACAGGGGTTAAAGAGCAGTTCTTC
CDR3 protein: CASSPVTGVKEQFF

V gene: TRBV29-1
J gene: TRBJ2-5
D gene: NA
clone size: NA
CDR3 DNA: TGCAGCACCAGATTTATGGAGACCCAGTACTTC
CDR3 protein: CSTRFMETQYF

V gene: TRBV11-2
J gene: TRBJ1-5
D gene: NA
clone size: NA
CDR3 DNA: TGTGCCAGCAGCTTAGATAACAGCCGGAGCAATCAGCCCCAGCATTTT
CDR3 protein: CASSLDNSRSNQPQHF

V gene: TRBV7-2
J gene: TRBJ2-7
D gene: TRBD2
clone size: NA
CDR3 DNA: TGTGCCAGCAGGCCGACTAGCGGGGTAATCTACGAGCAGTACTTC
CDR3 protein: CASRPTSGVIYEQYF

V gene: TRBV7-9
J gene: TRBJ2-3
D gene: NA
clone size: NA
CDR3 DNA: TGTGCCAGCAGCTCGGGGATCCCCAGGACAGATACGCAGTATTTT
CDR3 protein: CASSSGIPRTDTQYF

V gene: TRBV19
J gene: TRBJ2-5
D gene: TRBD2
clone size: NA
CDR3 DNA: TGTGCCAGTAGTAAGGGACTAGCGAATCGTTGGGAGACCCAGTACTTC
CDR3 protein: CASSKGLANRWETQYF

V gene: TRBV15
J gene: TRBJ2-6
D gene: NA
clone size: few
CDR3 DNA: TGTGCCACCAGCAGAGATCGGGGCTCTGGGGCCAACGTCCTGACTTTC
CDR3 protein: CATSRDRGSGANVLTF

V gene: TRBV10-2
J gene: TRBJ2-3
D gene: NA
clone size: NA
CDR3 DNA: TGCGCCAGCCGGGGGGCGGACGATACGCAGTATTTT
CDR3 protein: CASRGADDTQYF

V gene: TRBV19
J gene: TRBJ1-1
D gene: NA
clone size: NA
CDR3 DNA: TGTGCCAGTAGTCTCTGGACGGGGGGTAAGGACACTGAAGCTTTCTTT
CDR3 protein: CASSLWTGGKDTEAFF

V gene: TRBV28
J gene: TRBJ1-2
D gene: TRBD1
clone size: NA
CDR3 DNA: TGTGCCAGCAGTGGATGGGACCAGGAACGCACAGGGGGCGGCTATGGCTACACCTTC
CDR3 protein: CASSGWDQERTGGGYGYTF

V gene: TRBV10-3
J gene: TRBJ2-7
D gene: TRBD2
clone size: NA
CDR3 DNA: TGTGCCATCAGTGAGGAAGGCGGGAGGGACTACGAGCAGTACTTC
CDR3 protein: CAISEEGGRDYEQYF

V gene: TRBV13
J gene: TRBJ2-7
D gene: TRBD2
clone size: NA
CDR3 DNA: TGTGCCAGCACCATAGCGGGAGGCACCTACGAGCAGTACTTC
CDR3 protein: CASTIAGGTYEQYF

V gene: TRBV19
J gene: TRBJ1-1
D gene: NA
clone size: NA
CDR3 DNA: TGTGCCAGTAGTATAGATCCTGGCGGGAGTGAAGCTTTCTTT
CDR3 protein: CASSIDPGGSEAFF

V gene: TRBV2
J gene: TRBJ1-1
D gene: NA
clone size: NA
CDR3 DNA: TGTGCCAGCATCGCTTTCGGAGAGAACACTGAAGCTTTCTTT
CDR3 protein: CASIAFGENTEAFF

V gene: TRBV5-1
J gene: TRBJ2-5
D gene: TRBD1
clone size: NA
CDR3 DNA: TGCGCCAGCTCCTTTACCGGGACAGCCAAGTTAAAAGAGACCCAGTACTTC
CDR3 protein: CASSFTGTAKLKETQYF

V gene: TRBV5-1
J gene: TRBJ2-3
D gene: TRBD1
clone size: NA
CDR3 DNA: TGCGCCAGCCTTCAGGACAGGACTAGCACAGATACGCAGTATTTT
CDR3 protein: CASLQDRTSTDTQYF

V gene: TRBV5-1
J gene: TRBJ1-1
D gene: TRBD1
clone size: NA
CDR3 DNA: TGCGCCAGCAGCTATCAGGGGGGAGAGACTGAAGCTTTCTTT
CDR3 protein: CASSYQGGETEAFF

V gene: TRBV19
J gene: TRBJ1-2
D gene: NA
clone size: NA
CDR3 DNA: TGTGCCAGTAGTATGATGGAGACCCGCTATGGCTACACCTTC
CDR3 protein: CASSMMETRYGYTF

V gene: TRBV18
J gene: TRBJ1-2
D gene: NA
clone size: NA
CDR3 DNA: TGTGCCAGCTCACTTGACACAGTCTATGGCTACACCTTC
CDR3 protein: CASSLDTVYGYTF

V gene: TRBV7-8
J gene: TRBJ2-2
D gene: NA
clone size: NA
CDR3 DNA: TGTGCCAGCAGCTTAGAGTCTGGTGTCGGGTACGGCGGGGAGCTGTTTTTT
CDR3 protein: CASSLESGVGYGGELFF

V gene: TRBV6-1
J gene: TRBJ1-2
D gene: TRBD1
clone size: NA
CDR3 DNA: TGTGCCAGCAGCGAACAACAGGGGGTGAAAGGCTACACCTTC
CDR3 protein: CASSEQQGVKGYTF

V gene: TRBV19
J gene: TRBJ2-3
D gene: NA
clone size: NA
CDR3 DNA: TGTGCCACCCAGGTGGCTAGCACAGATACGCAGTATTTT
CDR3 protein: CATQVASTDTQYF

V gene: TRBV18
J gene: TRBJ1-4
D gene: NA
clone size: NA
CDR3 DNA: TGTGCCAGCTCACCCCGGACCCTCGGGGAGGCCACTAATGAAAAACTGTTTTTT
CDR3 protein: CASSPRTLGEATNEKLFF

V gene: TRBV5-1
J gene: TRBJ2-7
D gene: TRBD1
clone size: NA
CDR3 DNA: TGCGCCAGCAGCCCTCGGGACAGTGATTACGAGCAGTACTTC
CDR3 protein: CASSPRDSDYEQYF